The 5 T cell receptor beta chains below come from one sample, sequenced in a study of identical twins. TCRdb reprocessed the 5' RACE reads with MiXCR, giving one entry per CDR3 protein. In the table there are approximately 690,000 distinct CDR3 sequences, 5.5% to 7.5% of which are singletons. The specimen was naive T cells sorted from blood. These receptors were taken from a man younger than 30 in good health.

This clonotype was detected a few times. The genes are TRBV12-3 or TRBV12-4 and TRBJ2-2, with D perhaps given as TRBD1 or TRBD2 (5 bases each). This CDR3 is 21 amino acids long. With 4 bases removed from V and 5 bases from J, the gap between germline ends came to 32 bases. DNA for the CDR3: TGTGCCAGCAGTTCCGGGACCCGGATTTTACCCGCATTGGGCACAACCGGGGAGCTGTTTTTT. As protein: CASSSGTRILPALGTTGELFF.

This clonotype has at least ten counts. This rearrangement joins TRBV15 to TRBJ2-3; no reliable D call. The CDR3 runs 13 residues. Deletions cut 0 bases from V and 3 bases from J, with 4 bases between. Germline lookup yields CDR1 LNHNV and CDR2 YYDKDF (reference sequence). Here the CDR3 reads CATSREGTDTQYF. The CDR3 DNA follows: TGTGCCACCAGCAGAGAAGGAACAGATACGCAGTATTTT.

V gene TRBV3-1 combines with J gene TRBJ2-7, with D maybe TRBD1 (6 bases). Germline lookup yields CDR1 LGHDT and CDR2 YNNKEL (reference sequence). The CDR3 is 15 amino acids. V gave up 2 bases and J gave up 2 bases, with 13 bases separating them. CDR3 in DNA: TGTGCCAGCAGCCAACCAAGACAGGAAGCCTACGAGCAGTACTTC. This translates into CASSQPRQEAYEQYF.

The V gene is TRBV6-5, the J gene TRBJ2-1, with D maybe TRBD2 (5 bases). CDR1 MNHEY and CDR2 SVGAGI come from the germline V gene. The CDR3 totals 14 residues. Trimming left V 4 bases short and J 7 bases short, with 14 bases between. This CDR3 reads CASSSTRGTNEQFF. The CDR3 DNA follows: TGTGCCAGCAGTTCAACCCGGGGTACTAATGAGCAGTTCTTC.

This clonotype was counted a few times. This rearrangement joins TRBV7-6 to TRBJ2-7; the D gene is possibly TRBD2 (6 bases). CDR3 size: 13 residues. Looked up from germline, CDR1 is SGHVS and CDR2 is FNYEAQ. The V gene lost 1 base and the J gene lost 6 bases, with 10 bases spanning the gap. CDR3 DNA: TGTGCCAGCAGCTTAGGGGAGGATGCCGAGCAGTACTTC. Amino acids: CASSLGEDAEQYF.